Listed below are T cell receptor beta chains from one sample, sequenced in a study of shared clonotypes between healthy human individuals. Sequencing was performed with immunoSEQ multiplex PCR; in TCRdb, only in-frame clones are kept and a portion is missing. The table lists around 550,000 clones, 90% to 96% of them singletons. The sample comprised naive CD4+ T cells sorted from blood. The receptors derive from a woman aged 30 to 39 in good health. The CDR3 runs from the conserved cysteine through the conserved F or W. The order of the fields is D gene, V gene, clone size, J gene, CDR3 protein, CDR3 DNA. A D gene is named only where the DNA matches it firmly. Not every row has a clone size; where given, it reads once, few, many or a size class.

TRBD2	TRBV11-2	once	TRBJ2-7	CASRSGSYEQYF	TGTGCCAGCCGTAGCGGGTCCTACGAGCAGTACTTC
-	TRBV9	-	TRBJ2-2	CASLSRGRGNTGELFF	TGTGCCAGCCTTAGTAGGGGCAGGGGGAACACCGGGGAGCTGTTTTTT
-	TRBV6-5	-	TRBJ1-1	CASGDNTEAFF	TGTGCCAGCGGGGACAACACTGAAGCTTTCTTT
-	TRBV30	few	TRBJ1-1	CAWSVGGMNTEAFF	TGTGCCTGGAGTGTAGGAGGCATGAACACTGAAGCTTTCTTT
-	TRBV19	-	TRBJ2-3	CASSIRRTDTQYF	TGTGCCAGTAGTATTAGGCGAACAGATACGCAGTATTTT
-	TRBV18	-	TRBJ1-6	CASSPSDGNSPLHF	TGTGCCAGCTCACCTTCGGACGGGAATTCACCCCTCCACTTT
TRBD2	TRBV19	-	TRBJ2-7	CASSIAVRGGEQYF	TGTGCCAGTAGTATAGCCGTCCGGGGGGGCGAGCAGTACTTC
TRBD2	TRBV7-2	few	TRBJ2-7	CASRLAGLSYEQYF	TGTGCCAGCAGACTAGCGGGACTCTCCTACGAGCAGTACTTC
-	TRBV28	-	TRBJ1-2	CASSFSLGFDGYTF	TGTGCCAGCAGTTTTTCTCTAGGGTTTGATGGCTACACCTTC
-	TRBV19	-	TRBJ1-6	CASSNRRGHNSPLHF	TGTGCCAGTAGTAACCGCCGGGGTCATAATTCACCCCTCCACTTT
-	TRBV28	-	TRBJ2-4	CASMNENIQYF	TGTGCCAGCATGAACGAAAACATTCAGTACTTC
-	TRBV5-5	-	TRBJ2-2	CASSPGPNTGELFF	TGTGCCAGCAGCCCGGGACCGAACACCGGGGAGCTGTTTTTT
-	TRBV27	-	TRBJ2-2	CASSLRRQGKVNTGELFF	TGTGCCAGCAGTTTAAGACGGCAGGGGAAGGTTAACACCGGGGAGCTGTTTTTT
-	TRBV7-2	-	TRBJ2-1	CASSLEGRISYNEQFF	TGTGCCAGCAGCTTGGAGGGACGTATTTCCTACAATGAGCAGTTCTTC
-	TRBV28	-	TRBJ2-7	CASFPRIFGHSSYEQYF	TGTGCCAGCTTCCCTCGAATATTCGGGCACAGCTCCTACGAGCAGTACTTC
-	TRBV15	-	TRBJ2-1	CATSRNREFEQFF	TGTGCCACCAGCAGAAATCGGGAGTTTGAGCAGTTCTTC
-	TRBV10-1	-	TRBJ2-1	CASSYQVLFYNEQFF	TGCGCCAGCAGCTATCAGGTTTTATTTTACAATGAGCAGTTCTTC
-	TRBV6-5	-	TRBJ1-1	CASSYNLDRRTEAFF	TGTGCCAGCAGTTACAACCTGGACCGACGCACTGAAGCTTTCTTT
-	TRBV5-1	-	TRBJ2-7	CASSSTTLSSYEQYF	TGCGCCAGCAGCTCGACGACTTTAAGCTCCTACGAGCAGTACTTC
-	TRBV6-5	-	TRBJ2-7	CASSYVADAYEQYF	TGTGCCAGCAGTTATGTAGCGGATGCCTACGAGCAGTACTTC
TRBD2	TRBV5-1	-	TRBJ2-3	CASSLEVSGAGDTQYF	TGCGCCAGCAGCTTGGAGGTTAGCGGGGCGGGAGATACGCAGTATTTT